The source of this TCR beta chain is a study of T cell clonotyping in hematopoietic cell transplantation (dated by TCRdb to the early 2020s). The study in broad terms: Recipient samples taken before transplant were obtained following cytoreduction. In the study, around 140 blood samples were gathered from a few dozen consecutive transplant recipients and their related donors. Patient recruitment ran from 2015 to January 2017, and follow-up continued until late 2020 or death. Study-wide conclusions, independent of this receptor: The sample size was limited, and CD4 and CD8 repertoire contributions could not be separated because cells were not sorted. A decrease in recipient TCR diversity was observed after transplant, and a progressive increase in pathologically expanded clonotypes was seen from day 30 to day 180. Overlap with donor repertoires was found for only a small fraction of recipient repertoires, with over 95% found to appear de novo at the given depth. Donor and pretransplant recipient Inverse Simpson Index values predicted broader posttransplant TCR repertoire diversity.

The immunoSEQ assay, a bias-controlled multiplex PCR using V- and J-specific primers, was used to amplify TCR beta CDR3 regions from genomic DNA. In a second PCR step, a proprietary barcode and Illumina adapter sequences were attached to the CDR3 amplicons. An Illumina MiSeq instrument was used to sequence the CDR3 libraries. From the authors' description of their analysis: Export and quality control were handled in immunoSEQ Analyzer 3.0, while downstream analyses relied on R Bioconductor and Immunarch. Only productive rearrangements within the normalized downsampled data set were used in the calculation of repertoire metrics. In the normalized cohort, clonotypes with more than 5 templates were defined as pathologically expanded. The Inverse Simpson Index served as the measure of repertoire diversity. To capture all clonotypes, CMV-specificity analyses were performed on the non-normalized data set. In TCRdb, the immuneACCESS table is reduced to in-frame sequences with V and J assigned. These tables do not hold every clone; where another copy was compared, an unresolved V gene accounts for under half, and the others remain unexplained. V and J calls and clone size follow that table, whereas D and trimming were derived from the DNA. For this sample there are some 5,000 clones; around 82% appear just once. Of the sample, roughly 14% is held by the ten largest clones.

V loses 3 bases of germline sequence and J loses 3 bases, and the interval between the two ends is 9 bases. CDR3 length: 14 amino acids, cysteine to phenylalanine. Left in the record is the CDR3 DNA by itself, 42 bases read in frame from the first base. The germline V gene encodes CDR1 LNHDA and CDR2 SQIVND (reference sequence). What the time point label conveys for this sample: recipient sample about 28 days before transplant, after cytoreduction. Blood samples were obtained from recipients approximately 28 days before transplant and at days 30, 100 and 180 after transplant. Using Nuclei Lysis Solution, genomic DNA was extracted from unfractionated peripheral blood mononuclear cells that were either fresh or cryopreserved. This clone was seen more than once but under ten times. It lacks a known antigen. Base qualities are not recorded, but no much larger clone differs from it by a single base.

The source material was peripheral blood mononuclear cells, sampled before stem cell transplant. The receptor was derived from a woman between 50 and 59 years old with acute myeloid leukemia. Some clones in this sample may be carry-over from other donors' samples. The rearranged chain carries TRBV19 and TRBJ1-5; TRBD1 could be the D gene, as 6 bases match. Read as DNA, the sequence is TGTGCCAGTAGTATGTACAGGGACAATCAGCCCCAGCATTTT. The translation is CASSMYRDNQPQHF.